Many counts were recorded for the clone carrying this T cell receptor (beta chain). Its antigen is as yet unknown. The CDR3 spans 13 residues. The V end lost 7 bases, the J end lost 8 bases, and 18 bases lay between the germline ends. Looked up from germline, CDR1 is SQVTM and CDR2 is ANQGSEA. TCR beta cDNA libraries had unique molecular identifiers. T cells numbering about 0.85 to 10 million yielded cDNA molecules that totaled approximately 500,000. TCRdb used MiXCR to reprocess the PCR reads, holding one entry per CDR3 protein. The sample consists of about 760,000 distinct CDR3 sequences, 30% of them appearing once. This entry belongs to a study of post-analysis software for immune sequencing data. Overall study: Several disease courses (relapsing-remitting, secondary progressive and progressive-relapsing) of multiple sclerosis were included.

Overall study results and limits: The five TRBV segments detected at higher frequency in patients than in controls included TRBV5-6, TRBV5-1 and TRBV20-1. People with multiple sclerosis had a significantly lower normalized Chao1 diversity than controls did.

Source material: blood. This chain links TRBV29-1 with TRBJ2-1; the D gene is possibly TRBD1 (6 bases). The origin of this receptor is a girl aged 5 to 17 with multiple sclerosis. CDR3 in amino acids: CSAESDRPHEQFF. CDR3 DNA: TGCAGCGCGGAATCTGACAGGCCCCATGAGCAGTTCTTC.